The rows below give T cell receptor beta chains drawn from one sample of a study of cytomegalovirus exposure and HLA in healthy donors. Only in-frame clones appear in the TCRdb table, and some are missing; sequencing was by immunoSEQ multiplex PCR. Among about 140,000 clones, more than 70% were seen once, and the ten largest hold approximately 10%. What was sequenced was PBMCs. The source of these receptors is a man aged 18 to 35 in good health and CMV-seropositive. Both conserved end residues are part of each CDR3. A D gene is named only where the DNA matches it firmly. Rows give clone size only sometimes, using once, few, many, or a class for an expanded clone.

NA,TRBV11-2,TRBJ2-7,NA,CASREGLAGPVGEQYF,TGTGCCAGCAGGGAAGGTTTGGCGGGGCCGGTGGGGGAGCAGTACTTC
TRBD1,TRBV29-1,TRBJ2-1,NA,CSVEANRGSYNEQFF,TGCAGCGTTGAAGCAAACAGGGGGTCCTACAATGAGCAGTTCTTC
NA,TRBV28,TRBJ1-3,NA,CASRRRGLGNTIYF,TGTGCCAGCAGACGAAGGGGGTTAGGAAACACCATATATTTT
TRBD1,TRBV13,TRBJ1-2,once,CASSHTMSRDRTNYGYTF,TGTGCCAGCAGCCACACCATGAGCCGGGACAGAACTAACTATGGCTACACCTTC
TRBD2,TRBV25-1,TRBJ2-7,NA,CASRGLAGAHRVYEQYF,TGTGCCAGCAGGGGACTAGCGGGAGCCCACCGGGTGTACGAGCAGTACTTC
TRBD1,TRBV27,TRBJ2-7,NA,CASSPTGQLYEQYF,TGTGCCAGCAGTCCAACGGGACAGTTATACGAGCAGTACTTC
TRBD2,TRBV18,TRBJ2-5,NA,CASSPASGSRETQYF,TGTGCCAGCTCACCGGCTAGCGGGAGCAGAGAGACCCAGTACTTC
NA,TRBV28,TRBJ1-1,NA,CASSLSLSVNTEAFF,TGTGCCAGCAGTTTATCCCTCTCTGTAAACACTGAAGCTTTCTTT
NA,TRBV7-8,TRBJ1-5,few,CASTPRSGGNQPQHF,TGTGCCAGCACCCCCCGCTCGGGTGGAAATCAGCCCCAGCATTTT
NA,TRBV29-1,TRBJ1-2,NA,CSVEDPQGRDYGYTF,TGCAGCGTTGAAGATCCGCAGGGTAGAGACTATGGCTACACCTTC
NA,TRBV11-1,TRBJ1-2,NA,CASSRRVYGYTF,TGTGCCAGCAGCCGCAGGGTTTATGGCTACACCTTC
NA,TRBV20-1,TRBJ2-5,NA,CSARDQETQYF,TGCAGTGCTAGAGATCAGGAGACCCAGTACTTC
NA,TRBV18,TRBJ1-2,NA,CASSSAVGGAGVYGYTF,TGTGCCAGCTCATCGGCGGTCGGCGGGGCGGGAGTCTATGGCTACACCTTC
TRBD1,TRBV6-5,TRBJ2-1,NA,CASSSRQGVRSNEQFF,TGTGCCAGCAGTTCCCGACAGGGGGTCCGGTCCAATGAGCAGTTCTTC
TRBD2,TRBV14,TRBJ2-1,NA,CASSFQRDSYNEQFF,TGTGCCAGCAGCTTTCAGCGGGACTCCTACAATGAGCAGTTCTTC
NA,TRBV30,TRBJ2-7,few,CAWSVMDTHSYEQYF,TGTGCCTGGAGTGTAATGGACACCCACTCCTACGAGCAGTACTTC
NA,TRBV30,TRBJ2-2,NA,CAWSVEQGTGELFF,TGTGCCTGGAGTGTAGAGCAGGGAACCGGGGAGCTGTTTTTT
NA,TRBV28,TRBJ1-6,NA,CASSDFGRSPLHF,TGTGCCAGCAGTGATTTTGGTCGGTCACCCCTCCACTTT
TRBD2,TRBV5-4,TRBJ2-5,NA,CASSLGSSGQETQYF,TGTGCCAGCAGCTTGGGGTCTAGCGGCCAAGAGACCCAGTACTTC
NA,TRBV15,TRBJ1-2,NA,CATSRAEASLGYTF,TGTGCCACCAGCAGAGCAGAGGCGAGTCTTGGCTACACCTTC
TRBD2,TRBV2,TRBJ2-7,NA,CASSRTSDSYEQYF,TGTGCCAGCAGTAGGACTAGCGACTCCTACGAGCAGTACTTC
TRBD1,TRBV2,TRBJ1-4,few,CASSELQGASEKLFF,TGTGCCAGCAGTGAACTGCAGGGGGCGAGTGAAAAACTGTTTTTT
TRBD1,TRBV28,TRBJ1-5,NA,CASSKQGAGNQPQHF,TGTGCCAGCAGTAAACAGGGGGCGGGCAATCAGCCCCAGCATTTT
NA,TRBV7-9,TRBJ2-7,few,CASSQPRDPYEQYF,TGTGCCAGCAGCCAACCCAGGGATCCCTACGAGCAGTACTTC
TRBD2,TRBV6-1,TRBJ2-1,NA,CASIRTSGSSNEQFF,TGTGCCAGCATTCGGACTAGCGGGAGCAGCAATGAGCAGTTCTTC
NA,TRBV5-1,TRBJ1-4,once,CASSLVLGTPEKLFF,TGCGCCAGCAGCTTGGTCTTGGGGACACCTGAAAAACTGTTTTTT
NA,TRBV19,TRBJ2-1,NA,CASSIGADYNEQFF,TGTGCCAGTAGTATTGGGGCAGACTACAATGAGCAGTTCTTC
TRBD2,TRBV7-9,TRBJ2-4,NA,CASSPPGLAGSKNIQYF,TGTGCCAGCAGCCCCCCCGGACTAGCGGGATCGAAAAACATTCAGTACTTC
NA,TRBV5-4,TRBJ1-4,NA,CASSFQRGTNEKLFF,TGTGCCAGCAGCTTCCAAAGGGGAACTAATGAAAAACTGTTTTTT
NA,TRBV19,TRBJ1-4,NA,CASMARRAGEKLFF,TGTGCCAGTATGGCTCGGCGGGCTGGGGAAAAACTGTTTTTT
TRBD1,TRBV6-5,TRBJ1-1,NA,CASSPTTGRSTEAFF,TGTGCCAGCAGTCCAACGACAGGGAGGAGCACTGAAGCTTTCTTT
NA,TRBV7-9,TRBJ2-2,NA,CASKQGNTGELFF,TGTGCCAGCAAACAGGGGAACACCGGGGAGCTGTTTTTT
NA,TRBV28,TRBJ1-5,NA,CASNLDQGIINQPQHF,TGTGCCAGCAACCTAGACCAGGGGATCATCAATCAGCCCCAGCATTTT
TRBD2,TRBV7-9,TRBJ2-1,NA,CASSLGTSGYNEQFF,TGTGCCAGCAGCCTAGGGACTAGCGGATACAATGAGCAGTTCTTC
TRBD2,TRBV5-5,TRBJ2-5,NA,CASSLVAGGPVETQYF,TGTGCCAGCAGCTTGGTCGCGGGAGGGCCGGTGGAGACCCAGTACTTC
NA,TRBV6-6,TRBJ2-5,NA,CASSRDIGYGETQYF,TGTGCCAGCTCCCGGGACATCGGCTATGGAGAGACCCAGTACTTC
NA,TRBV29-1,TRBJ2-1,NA,CSVEEGREEQFF,TGCAGCGTTGAGGAGGGCCGGGAGGAGCAGTTCTTC
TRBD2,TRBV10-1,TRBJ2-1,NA,CASSASPSGREQFF,TGCGCCAGCAGTGCTAGTCCTAGCGGGAGAGAGCAGTTCTTC
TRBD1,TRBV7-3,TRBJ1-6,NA,CASSLFTGTGGSPLHF,TGTGCCAGCAGCTTATTTACCGGGACAGGGGGTTCACCCCTCCACTTT
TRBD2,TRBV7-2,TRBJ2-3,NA,CASSPPGLAGGGDTQYF,TGTGCCAGCAGCCCGCCGGGACTAGCGGGAGGGGGTGATACGCAGTATTTT
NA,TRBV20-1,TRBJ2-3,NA,CSLDSTDTQYF,TGCAGCCTGGACAGTACAGATACGCAGTATTTT